This passage covers 19 T cell receptor beta chains from one sample sequenced in a study of blood T cell repertoires in COVID-19. The data were produced by immunoSEQ multiplex PCR, yet TCRdb's version contains in-frame clones alone and is incomplete. The table lists 250,000 to 300,000 clones, approximately 91% of them singletons, with about 10% in the top ten. Sequences were obtained from peripheral blood. All receptors come from a woman in her twenties or thirties with COVID-19, enrolled during active disease.

The chain uses TRBV3-1 (or the pseudogene TRBV3-2) and TRBJ2-3; D is unresolved. In germline, CDR1 is LGHDT, CDR2 YNNKEL (reference sequence). The CDR3 runs to 13 residues. V lost 4 bases, J lost 4 bases, and 9 bases lay in between. CDR3 region: CASSPQVADTQYF. CDR3 bases: TGTGCCAGCAGCCCCCAGGTAGCAGATACGCAGTATTTT.

The gene calls are TRBV5-1 and TRBJ2-7; 15 positions match TRBD2. This CDR3 has 14 amino acids. Germline lookup yields CDR1 SGHRS and CDR2 YFSETQ. After removal of 6 bases from V and 4 bases from J, the junction contained 2 bases not matched to a gene. The CDR3 bases are TGCGCCAGCACTGGACTAGCGGGAGGGTACGAGCAGTACTTC. The encoded protein is CASTGLAGGYEQYF.

The chain recombines TRBV2 with TRBJ2-7, with 9 bases aligning to TRBD1. This CDR3 is built from 13 residues. The germline gives CDR1 SNHLY, CDR2 FYNNEI. V lost 6 bases, J lost 4 bases, and 4 bases stayed unmatched. CDR3 bases: TGTGCCAGCAGGGACAGGGGTTGGTACGAGCAGTACTTC. Translated, it gives CASRDRGWYEQYF.

The chain carries TRBV4-1 and TRBJ2-7; TRBD2 is a possible D gene (6 bases). Germline assignment: CDR1 MGHRA and CDR2 YSYEKL. V was clipped by 3 bases and J by 4 bases, with 13 bases between them. The CDR3 runs to 14 residues. CDR3 in amino acids: CASSQRDGGYEQYF. CDR3 nucleotides: TGCGCCAGCAGCCAGAGGGATGGGGGGTACGAGCAGTACTTC.

V is TRBV21-1 and J is TRBJ2-1; TRBD2, the table's D call, lacks a check against the DNA. TRBV21-1 is deemed a pseudogene. The CDR3 length is 15 residues. The DNA of the CDR3 is TGTGCCAGCAGCAAATGGACTAGCGGGAGGAGCGAGCAGTTCTTC. Translated, it gives CASSKWTSGRSEQFF.

To note about this clone: This sample also contains other DNA sequences that code for the same CDR3. This rearrangement joins TRBV6-2 or TRBV6-3 to TRBJ2-7; no firm D call. The V gene's germline CDR1 is MNHEY and CDR2 SVGEGT. V shed 0 bases and J shed 4 bases, with 7 bases lying between them. The CDR3 is made up of 13 amino acids. The CDR3 is CASSYSIRYEQYF. CDR3 nucleotide sequence: TGTGCCAGCAGTTACTCCATCAGATACGAGCAGTACTTC.

V usage is TRBV24-1 and J usage is TRBJ1-1; D is possibly TRBD1 (6 bases). There are 13 residues in the CDR3. Germline V lookup: CDR1 KGHDR, CDR2 SFDVKD. V lost 7 bases, J lost 5 bases, and 13 bases lay in between. The CDR3 spells CATRGGPGTEAFF. CDR3 nucleotide sequence: TGTGCCACCAGGGGGGGGCCGGGGACTGAAGCTTTCTTT.

The rearrangement links TRBV7-9 to TRBJ1-2, with D unresolved. The CDR3 extends over 14 amino acids. Germline V CDR1 and CDR2: SEHNR, FQNEAQ (reference sequence). V lost 0 bases to trimming and J lost 5 bases, with 10 bases between them. In DNA form, the CDR3 reads TGTGCCAGCAGCTTAGCCGCGGTCGGTTATGGCTACACCTTC. Residues: CASSLAAVGYGYTF.

CDR3 DNA sequence: TGCGCCAGCAGTGCGTCTAACTACAATGAGCAGTTCTTC. Protein product: CASSASNYNEQFF. The chain couples TRBV10-2 to TRBJ2-1; no firm D call. CDR1 and CDR2 (germline): WSHSY, SAAADI. The V end was cut by 4 bases, the J end by 3 bases, with 7 bases between. The CDR3 is made up of 13 amino acids.

This sequence joins TRBV3-1 (or the pseudogene TRBV3-2) and TRBJ1-2; 9 positions agree with TRBD1. Germline values: CDR1 LGHDT, CDR2 YNNKEL (reference sequence). The junction had 13 bases not matched to a gene; V was cut back by 4 bases and J by 4 bases. This CDR3 is built from 17 residues. The CDR3 protein is CASSPRGRQGGRYGYTF. The DNA of the CDR3 is TGTGCCAGCAGCCCTCGCGGAAGACAGGGGGGACGCTATGGCTACACCTTC.

This clone was recorded at least ten times. The same CDR3 also results from other DNA sequences found in this sample. V is TRBV10-3 and J is TRBJ2-3; D not resolved. CDR3 size: 13 residues. Trimming left V 4 bases short and J 4 bases short, with 9 bases between. CDR1 and CDR2 from the germline V gene are ENHRY and SYGVKD. The CDR3 DNA reads TGTGCCATCAGTGCCGTATCGGCAGATACGCAGTATTTT. Amino acid sequence: CAISAVSADTQYF.

The chain is built from TRBV29-1 and TRBJ2-1; 11 bases map to TRBD2. CDR1 and CDR2 (germline): SQVTM, ANQGSEA. V gave up 5 bases and J gave up 2 bases; unmatched junction bases: 2. The CDR3 totals 14 residues. CDR3 nucleotides: TGCAGCGTTCCGACTAGCGGGGCCTACAATGAGCAGTTCTTC. It specifies CSVPTSGAYNEQFF.

This chain links TRBV5-1 with TRBJ2-7; 9 bases are shared with TRBD1. V was pared by 4 bases and J by 2 bases, with 7 bases of the junction left unmatched. CDR1 SGHRS and CDR2 YFSETQ come from the germline V gene. CDR3 length: 15 amino acids. The CDR3 region is CASSTPGQGTYEQYF. Here the CDR3 DNA reads TGCGCCAGCAGCACGCCGGGACAGGGCACCTACGAGCAGTACTTC.

The J gene is TRBJ2-7, the V gene TRBV19; D uncertain. The CDR3 is 14 amino acids. Between the trimmed V and J ends, which lost 7 bases and 4 bases, there was a span of 17 bases. CDR1 is LNHDA, CDR2 SQIVND, per germline (reference sequence). The CDR3 DNA follows: TGTGCCAGTACCCCAGTTGCAGGTGGATACGAGCAGTACTTC. It translates to CASTPVAGGYEQYF.

This clone appeared once. The V gene is TRBV6-5, the J gene TRBJ2-7; TRBD1 aligns across 11 bases. The CDR3 is 14 amino acids. Germline-derived CDR1 and CDR2 are MNHEY and SVGAGI. V lost 8 bases, J lost 3 bases, and 6 bases stayed unmatched. CDR3 coding DNA: TGTGCCAGCGGTAGAGGGACAGGGGGCTACGAGCAGTACTTC. It codes for CASGRGTGGYEQYF.

The chain combines TRBV27 with TRBJ2-7; 12 nucleotides align to TRBD2. The CDR3 runs 14 residues. Germline V gene sequence: CDR1 MNHEY, CDR2 SMNVEV (reference sequence). V shed 2 bases and J 7 bases; nucleotides not matched to a gene: 3. The CDR3 sequence: CASSLSLAGGEQYF. Written as DNA, the CDR3 is TGTGCCAGCAGTTTAAGCCTAGCGGGGGGGGAGCAGTACTTC.

The J gene is TRBJ2-4, the V gene TRBV2; D uncertain. CDR1 is SNHLY and CDR2 is FYNNEI in the germline V gene. The CDR3 runs 14 residues. V shed 4 bases and J shed 2 bases, with 9 bases lying between them. DNA of the CDR3: TGTGCCAGCAGTGGGCCCGGGTCCAAAAACATTCAGTACTTC. This encodes CASSGPGSKNIQYF. Filled out from reference TRBV2 and TRBJ2-4, the complete variable domain reads EPEVTQTPSHQVTQMGQEVILRCVPISNHLYFYWYRQILGQKVEFLVSFYNNEISEKSEIFDDQFSVERPDGSNFTLKIRSTKLEDSAMYFCASSGPGSKNIQYFGAGTRLSVL.

This chain connects TRBV19 to TRBJ2-2; D is ambiguous. The CDR3 is 13 residues long. Germline assignment: CDR1 LNHDA and CDR2 SQIVND (reference sequence). V was trimmed by 6 bases and J by 2 bases, leaving 7 bases between them. As DNA, the CDR3 is TGTGCCAGTAGCCTTTTTAACACCGGGGAGCTGTTTTTT. This gives the protein CASSLFNTGELFF.

The J gene is TRBJ1-1, the V gene TRBV7-8; D gene uncertain. CDR3 length: 12 residues. V was cut by 4 bases and J by 1 base, with 4 bases left in between. Germline loops: CDR1 SGHVS, CDR2 FQNEAQ. For the CDR3, the DNA is TGTGCCAGCAGCTCGTGGAACACTGAAGCTTTCTTT. Amino acid sequence: CASSSWNTEAFF.